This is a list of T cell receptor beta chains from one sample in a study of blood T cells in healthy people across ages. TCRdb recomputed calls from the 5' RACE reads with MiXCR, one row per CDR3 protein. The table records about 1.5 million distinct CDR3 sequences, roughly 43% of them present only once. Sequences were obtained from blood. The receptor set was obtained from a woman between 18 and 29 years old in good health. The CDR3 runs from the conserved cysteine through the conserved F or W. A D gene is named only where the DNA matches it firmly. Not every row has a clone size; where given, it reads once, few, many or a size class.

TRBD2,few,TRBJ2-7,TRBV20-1,CSAGGGLSYEQYF,TGCAGTGCCGGGGGAGGGCTCTCCTACGAGCAGTACTTC
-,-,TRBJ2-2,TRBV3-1,CASSPPDGTGELFF,TGTGCCAGCAGCCCTCCCGATGGCACCGGGGAGCTGTTTTTT
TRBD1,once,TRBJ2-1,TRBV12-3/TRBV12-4,CASRTGGEASEQFF,TGTGCCAGCAGGACAGGGGGGGAAGCATCTGAGCAGTTCTTC
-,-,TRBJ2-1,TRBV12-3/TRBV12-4,CATIKRQRASGEQFF,TGTGCCACCATAAAGCGACAACGCGCGAGCGGTGAGCAGTTCTTC
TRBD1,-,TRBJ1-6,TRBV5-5,CASSWDRGPNSPLHF,TGTGCCAGCAGCTGGGACAGGGGCCCCAACTCACCCCTCCACTTT
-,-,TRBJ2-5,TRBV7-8,CASSLGAAIQETQYF,TGTGCCAGCAGCTTAGGGGCGGCAATCCAAGAGACCCAGTACTTC
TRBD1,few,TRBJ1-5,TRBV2,CASTVDRDQPQHF,TGTGCCAGCACCGTGGACAGGGATCAGCCCCAGCATTTT
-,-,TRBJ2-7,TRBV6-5,CASSSTRAFYEQYF,TGTGCCAGCAGTAGCACTAGGGCCTTCTACGAGCAGTACTTC
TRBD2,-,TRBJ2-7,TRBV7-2,CASSLGAGAYNEQYF,TGTGCCAGCAGCTTAGGAGCGGGGGCCTACAATGAGCAGTACTTC
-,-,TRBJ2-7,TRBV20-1,CSAADPPTYEQYF,TGCAGTGCTGCGGACCCCCCTACCTACGAGCAGTACTTC
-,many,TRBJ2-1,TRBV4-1,CASSQIVSYNEQFF,TGCGCCAGCAGCCAGATAGTCTCCTACAATGAGCAGTTCTTC
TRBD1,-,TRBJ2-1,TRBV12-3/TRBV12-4,CASSVMGQAKQFF,TGTGCCAGCAGTGTTATGGGACAGGCCAAGCAGTTCTTC
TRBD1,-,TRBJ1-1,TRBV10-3,CAIGGRGDTEAFF,TGTGCCATCGGGGGCAGGGGGGATACTGAAGCTTTCTTT
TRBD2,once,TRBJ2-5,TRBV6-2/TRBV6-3,CASSRTSEYQETQYF,TGTGCCAGCAGTAGGACTAGCGAGTACCAAGAGACCCAGTACTTC